The rows below give T cell receptor beta chains drawn from one sample of a study of blood T cell repertoires in COVID-19. Generated by immunoSEQ multiplex PCR, the TCRdb table keeps only in-frame clones and is missing some. The table records around 86,000 clones, roughly 87% of them present only once. Material: peripheral blood. The receptors here all came from a woman older than 75 with acute or convalescent COVID-19. CDR3s include the opening cysteine and the closing phenylalanine or tryptophan. The D gene is left open where the match is weak. Expanded clones get a size class; other rows say once, few or many, or leave the size out.

j_gene | abundance | v_gene | d_gene | CDR3aa | CDR3nt
TRBJ2-3 | . | TRBV6-5 | . | CASSYSSGYTQYF | TGTGCCAGCAGTTACTCGAGCGGATATACGCAGTATTTT
TRBJ1-2 | few | TRBV14 | . | CASSQRGFYGYTF | TGTGCCAGCAGCCAAAGGGGCTTCTATGGCTACACCTTC
TRBJ2-7 | . | TRBV7-2 | TRBD2 | CASTRTSGDSTYEQYF | TGTGCCAGCACCCGGACTAGCGGGGACTCTACCTACGAGCAGTACTTC
TRBJ2-2 | . | TRBV5-1 | TRBD1 | CASSLQGALAGELFF | TGCGCCAGCAGCTTACAGGGGGCGCTTGCCGGGGAGCTGTTTTTT
TRBJ1-1 | . | TRBV6-2/TRBV6-3 | TRBD1 | CASSSQGVATEAFF | TGTGCCAGCAGTTCACAGGGGGTGGCTACTGAAGCTTTCTTT
TRBJ1-2 | . | TRBV12-3/TRBV12-4 | . | CASSFPGDGYTF | TGTGCCAGCAGTTTCCCAGGGGACGGCTACACCTTC
TRBJ1-2 | . | TRBV14 | TRBD1 | CASSLRTGWNYGYTF | TGTGCCAGCAGTCTAAGGACAGGGTGGAACTATGGCTACACCTTC
TRBJ2-4 | . | TRBV7-2 | . | CASSLEQSGHDKNIQYF | TGTGCCAGCAGCTTAGAACAGAGTGGACACGATAAAAACATTCAGTACTTC
TRBJ2-1 | once | TRBV19 | TRBD2 | CASSIPAGALNEQFF | TGTGCCAGTAGTATCCCAGCGGGAGCACTTAATGAGCAGTTCTTC
TRBJ1-3 | . | TRBV30 | . | CAWSVTGNTIYF | TGTGCCTGGAGTGTAACAGGAAACACCATATATTTT
TRBJ2-2 | . | TRBV19 | . | CASSMTGAGELFF | TGTGCCAGTAGTATGACGGGGGCCGGGGAGCTGTTTTTT
TRBJ2-2 | . | TRBV5-6 | . | CASSFGAGRTGELFF | TGTGCCAGCAGCTTTGGGGCTGGGAGGACCGGGGAGCTGTTTTTT
TRBJ2-7 | once | TRBV4-1 | . | CASSQPGGSEQYF | TGCGCCAGCAGCCAACCTGGGGGGAGTGAGCAGTACTTC
TRBJ2-3 | . | TRBV25-1 | . | CASSPTAGNTQYF | TGTGCCAGCAGTCCTACGGCCGGGAATACGCAGTATTTT
TRBJ2-7 | . | TRBV4-1 | TRBD2 | CASSQVTSGDTYEQYF | TGCGCCAGCAGCCAAGTTACTAGCGGGGACACCTACGAGCAGTACTTC
TRBJ2-7 | . | TRBV19 | TRBD1 | CASSNGQGRPYEQYF | TGTGCCAGTAGTAACGGACAGGGGAGGCCCTACGAGCAGTACTTC
TRBJ1-2 | . | TRBV7-2 | TRBD1 | CASSLGTALGYTF | TGTGCCAGCAGCTTGGGGACAGCCCTGGGCTACACCTTC
TRBJ1-5 | . | TRBV6-1 | TRBD1 | CASSESWAGGGQPQHF | TGTGCCAGCAGTGAAAGTTGGGCAGGGGGCGGTCAGCCCCAGCATTTT
TRBJ2-1 | once | TRBV14 | . | CASSPLTRNEQFF | TGTGCCAGCAGCCCCCTGACTAGGAATGAGCAGTTCTTC
TRBJ1-4 | . | TRBV30 | . | CAWSVLSGSSEKLFF | TGTGCCTGGAGTGTATTAAGTGGGAGTAGTGAAAAACTGTTTTTT
TRBJ1-2 | once | TRBV27 | . | CASGEQGTYGYTF | TGTGCCAGCGGAGAACAGGGAACCTATGGCTACACCTTC
TRBJ2-1 | . | TRBV18 | . | CASSYGSSYNEQFF | TGTGCCAGCTCATACGGGAGCTCCTACAATGAGCAGTTCTTC
TRBJ2-2 | . | TRBV15 | TRBD2 | CATSRDRGTSGGGELFF | TGTGCCACCAGCAGAGATAGGGGGACTAGCGGCGGCGGGGAGCTGTTTTTT
TRBJ1-1 | . | TRBV6-2/TRBV6-3 | . | CASSLTGYDTEAFF | TGTGCCAGCAGTCTAACAGGGTACGACACTGAAGCTTTCTTT
TRBJ2-5 | . | TRBV19 | TRBD1 | CASSMGQELFFQETQYF | TGTGCCAGTAGTATGGGACAGGAGCTATTCTTCCAAGAGACCCAGTACTTC